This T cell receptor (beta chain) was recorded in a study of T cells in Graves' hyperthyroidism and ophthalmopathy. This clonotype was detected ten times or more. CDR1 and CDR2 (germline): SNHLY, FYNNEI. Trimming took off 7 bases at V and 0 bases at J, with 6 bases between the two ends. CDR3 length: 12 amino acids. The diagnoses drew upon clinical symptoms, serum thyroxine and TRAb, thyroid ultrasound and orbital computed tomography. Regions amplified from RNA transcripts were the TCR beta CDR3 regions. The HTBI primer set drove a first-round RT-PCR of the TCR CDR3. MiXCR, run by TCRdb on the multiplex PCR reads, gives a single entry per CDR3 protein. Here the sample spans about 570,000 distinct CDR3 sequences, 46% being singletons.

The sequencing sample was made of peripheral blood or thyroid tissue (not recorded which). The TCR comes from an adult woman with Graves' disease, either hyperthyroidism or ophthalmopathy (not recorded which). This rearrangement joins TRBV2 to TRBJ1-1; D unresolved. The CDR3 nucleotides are TGTGCCAGCACCACATTGAACACTGAAGCTTTCTTT. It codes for CASTTLNTEAFF.